Described below is a single T cell receptor beta chain sequence and its context. As yet, its antigen is unknown. It differs at one base from a far larger clone, so likely a read error. This entry comes from a study of regulatory T cells in long-lasting Graves disease. This sample's time point: persistent/refractory GD, antithyroid drugs over 5 years with positive TRAb. TCR sequences were obtained from RNA taken from PBMCs. Collection of peripheral blood (about 10 milliliters) was done using EDTA tubes. Library construction for TCR beta used iRepertoire HTBI primers and Arm-PCR of CDR3 regions. TCRdb ran MiXCR on the multiplex PCR reads and lists one entry per CDR3 protein. The data contain roughly 400,000 distinct CDR3 sequences, 21% of them seen just once; the ten biggest clones take up around an eighth. Study-wide results and caveats: Persistent Graves' patients showed less TCR diversity than newly diagnosed ones. The number of shared public clonotypes was higher in persistent patients (around 2,500) than new patients (over 900). TRBV28, TRBJ1-2 and TRBJ2-5 were favored in persistent disease.

Deletions cut 5 bases from V and 3 bases from J, with 10 bases between. CDR3 length: 14 amino acids. The germline CDR1 and CDR2 sequences are MGHDK and SYGVNS. This chain joins TRBV25-1 and TRBJ1-4, with unresolved D. The receptor's source is a female donor with Graves disease. The sample in question was peripheral blood mononuclear cells (PBMCs), obtained when the disease was refractory, from a patient treated with antithyroid drugs. The DNA for the CDR3 is TGTGCCAGCAGTACAAACGGAGCTAATGAAAAACTGTTTTTT. As protein: CASSTNGANEKLFF.